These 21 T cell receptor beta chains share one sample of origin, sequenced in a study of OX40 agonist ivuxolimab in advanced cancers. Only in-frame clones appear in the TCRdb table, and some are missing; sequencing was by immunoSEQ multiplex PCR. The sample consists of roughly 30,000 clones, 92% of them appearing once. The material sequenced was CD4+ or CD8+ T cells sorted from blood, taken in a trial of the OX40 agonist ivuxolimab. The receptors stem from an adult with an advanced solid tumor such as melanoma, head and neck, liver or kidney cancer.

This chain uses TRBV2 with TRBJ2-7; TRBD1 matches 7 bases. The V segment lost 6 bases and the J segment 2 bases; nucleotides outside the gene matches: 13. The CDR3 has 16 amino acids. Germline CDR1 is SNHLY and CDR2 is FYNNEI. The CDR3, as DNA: TGTGCCAGCAGCGAGGGGGCCGGGACAGCTCCCTACGAGCAGTACTTC. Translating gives CASSEGAGTAPYEQYF.

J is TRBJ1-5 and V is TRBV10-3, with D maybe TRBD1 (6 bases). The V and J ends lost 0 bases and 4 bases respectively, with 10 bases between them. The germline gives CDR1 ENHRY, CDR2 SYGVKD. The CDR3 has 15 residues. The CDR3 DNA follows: TGTGCCATCAGTGAGTCCGGGGGCAAGAATCAGCCCCAGCATTTT. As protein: CAISESGGKNQPQHF.

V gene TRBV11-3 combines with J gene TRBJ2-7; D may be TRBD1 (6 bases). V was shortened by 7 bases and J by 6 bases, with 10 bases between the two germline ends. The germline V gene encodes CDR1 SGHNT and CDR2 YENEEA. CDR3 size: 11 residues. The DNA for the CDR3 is TGTGCCAGCAACAGGGCCGGCGAGCAGTACTTC. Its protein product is CASNRAGEQYF.

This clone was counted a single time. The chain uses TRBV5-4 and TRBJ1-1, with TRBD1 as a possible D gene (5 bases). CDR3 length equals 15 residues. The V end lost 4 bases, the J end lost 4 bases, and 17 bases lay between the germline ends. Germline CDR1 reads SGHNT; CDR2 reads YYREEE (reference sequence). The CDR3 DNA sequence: TGTGCCAGCAGCCCGGACTCCCTGAGGGGCACTGAAGCTTTCTTT. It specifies CASSPDSLRGTEAFF.

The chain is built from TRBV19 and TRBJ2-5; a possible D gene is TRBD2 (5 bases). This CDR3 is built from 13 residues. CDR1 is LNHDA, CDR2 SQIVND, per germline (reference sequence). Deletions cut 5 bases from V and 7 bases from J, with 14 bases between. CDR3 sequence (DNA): TGTGCCAGTAGTTTTTCCGACGGGGTGACCCAGTACTTC. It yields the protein CASSFSDGVTQYF.

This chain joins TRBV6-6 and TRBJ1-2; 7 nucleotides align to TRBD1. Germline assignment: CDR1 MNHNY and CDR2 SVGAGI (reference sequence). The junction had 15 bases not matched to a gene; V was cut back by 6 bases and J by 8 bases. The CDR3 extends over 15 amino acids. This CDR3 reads CASRLIGTAGIGYTF. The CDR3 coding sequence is TGTGCCAGCAGGTTGATCGGGACAGCCGGGATCGGCTACACCTTC.

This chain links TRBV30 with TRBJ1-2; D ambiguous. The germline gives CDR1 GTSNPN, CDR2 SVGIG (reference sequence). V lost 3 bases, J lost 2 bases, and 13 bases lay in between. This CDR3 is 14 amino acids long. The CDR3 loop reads CAWRKWPLNYGYTF. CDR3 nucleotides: TGTGCCTGGAGAAAATGGCCACTCAACTATGGCTACACCTTC.

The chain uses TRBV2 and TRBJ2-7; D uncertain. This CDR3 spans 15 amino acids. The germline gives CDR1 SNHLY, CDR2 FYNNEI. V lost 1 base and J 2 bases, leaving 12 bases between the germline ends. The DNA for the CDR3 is TGTGCCAGCAGTGAAGGAGTTGCCCCCCCCTACGAGCAGTACTTC. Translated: CASSEGVAPPYEQYF.

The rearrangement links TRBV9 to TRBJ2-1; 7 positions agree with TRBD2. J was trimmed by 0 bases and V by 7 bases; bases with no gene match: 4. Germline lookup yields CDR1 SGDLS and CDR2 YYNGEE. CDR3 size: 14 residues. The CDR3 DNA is TGTGCCAGCCAAGCGGGGCACTCCTACAATGAGCAGTTCTTC. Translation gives CASQAGHSYNEQFF.

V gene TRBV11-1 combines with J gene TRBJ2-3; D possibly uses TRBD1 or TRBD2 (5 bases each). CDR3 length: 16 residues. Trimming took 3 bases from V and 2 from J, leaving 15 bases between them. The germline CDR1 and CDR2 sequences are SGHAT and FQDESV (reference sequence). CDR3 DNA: TGTGCCAGCAGCTTTAAGACGGGGCCTTACACAGATACGCAGTATTTT. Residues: CASSFKTGPYTDTQYF.

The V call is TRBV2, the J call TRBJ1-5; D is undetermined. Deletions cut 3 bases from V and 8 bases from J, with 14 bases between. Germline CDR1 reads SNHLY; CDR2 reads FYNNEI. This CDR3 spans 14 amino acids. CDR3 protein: CASSEAVKTEPQHF. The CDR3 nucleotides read TGTGCCAGCAGTGAGGCTGTTAAGACCGAGCCCCAGCATTTT.

The CDR3 DNA sequence: TGTGCCAGCAGCTTATACAGGGGTCACTCTGGGGCCAACGTCCTGACTTTC. It encodes CASSLYRGHSGANVLTF. This chain connects TRBV7-9 to TRBJ2-6; 7 nucleotides agree with TRBD1. Germline CDR1 is SEHNR and CDR2 is FQNEAQ (reference sequence). With 2 bases clipped from V and 0 bases from J, the junction kept 4 bases outside the gene matches. The CDR3 has 17 residues.

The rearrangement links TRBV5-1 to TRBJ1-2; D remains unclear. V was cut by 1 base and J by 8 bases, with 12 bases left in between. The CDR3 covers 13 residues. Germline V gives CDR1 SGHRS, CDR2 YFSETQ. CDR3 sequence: CASSLSPVDGYTF. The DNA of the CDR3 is TGCGCCAGCAGCTTGTCCCCTGTGGACGGCTACACCTTC.

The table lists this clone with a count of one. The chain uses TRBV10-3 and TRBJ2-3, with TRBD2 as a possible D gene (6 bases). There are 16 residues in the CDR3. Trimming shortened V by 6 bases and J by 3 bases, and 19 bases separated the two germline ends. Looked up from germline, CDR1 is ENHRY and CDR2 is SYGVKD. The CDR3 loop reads CAIRWIASEGTDTQYF. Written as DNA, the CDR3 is TGTGCCATCAGATGGATCGCTTCGGAGGGAACAGATACGCAGTATTTT.

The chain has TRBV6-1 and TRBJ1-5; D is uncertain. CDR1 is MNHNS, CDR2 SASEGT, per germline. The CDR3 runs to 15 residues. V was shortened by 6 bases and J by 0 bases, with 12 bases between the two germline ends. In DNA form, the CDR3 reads TGTGCCAGCAGCCCGGGCCCCTATAGCAATCAGCCCCAGCATTTT. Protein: CASSPGPYSNQPQHF.

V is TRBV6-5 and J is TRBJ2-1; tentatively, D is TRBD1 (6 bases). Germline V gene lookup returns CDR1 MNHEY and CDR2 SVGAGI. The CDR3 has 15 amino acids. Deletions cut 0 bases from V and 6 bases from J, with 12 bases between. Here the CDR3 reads CASSYSGQGSNEQFF. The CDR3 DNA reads TGTGCCAGCAGTTACTCGGGGCAGGGGAGCAATGAGCAGTTCTTC.

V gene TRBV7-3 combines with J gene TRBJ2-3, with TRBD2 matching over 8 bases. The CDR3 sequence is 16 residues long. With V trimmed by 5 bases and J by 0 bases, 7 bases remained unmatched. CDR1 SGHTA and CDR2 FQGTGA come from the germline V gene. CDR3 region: CASSLRAGGSTDTQYF. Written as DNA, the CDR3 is TGTGCCAGCAGCCTCCGGGCGGGAGGTAGCACAGATACGCAGTATTTT.

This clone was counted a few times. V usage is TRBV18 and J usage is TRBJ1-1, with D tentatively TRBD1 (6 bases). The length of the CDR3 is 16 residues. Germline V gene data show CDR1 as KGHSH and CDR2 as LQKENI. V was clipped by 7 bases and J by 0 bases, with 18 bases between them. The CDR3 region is CASFGQFSRLNTEAFF. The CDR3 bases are TGTGCCAGCTTCGGACAGTTCTCTCGCCTGAACACTGAAGCTTTCTTT.

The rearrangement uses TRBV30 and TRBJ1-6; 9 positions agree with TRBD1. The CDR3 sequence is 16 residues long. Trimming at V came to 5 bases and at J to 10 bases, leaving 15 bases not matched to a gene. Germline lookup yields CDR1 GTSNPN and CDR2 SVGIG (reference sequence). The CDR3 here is CAWLVPLTGGFSPLHF. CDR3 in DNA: TGTGCCTGGCTGGTGCCCCTGACAGGGGGTTTCTCACCCCTCCACTTT.

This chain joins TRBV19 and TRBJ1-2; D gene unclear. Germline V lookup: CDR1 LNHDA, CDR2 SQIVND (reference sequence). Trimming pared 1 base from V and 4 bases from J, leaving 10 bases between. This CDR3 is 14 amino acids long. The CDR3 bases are TGTGCCAGTAGTATAGCCCCAGCACTCTATGGCTACACCTTC. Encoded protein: CASSIAPALYGYTF.

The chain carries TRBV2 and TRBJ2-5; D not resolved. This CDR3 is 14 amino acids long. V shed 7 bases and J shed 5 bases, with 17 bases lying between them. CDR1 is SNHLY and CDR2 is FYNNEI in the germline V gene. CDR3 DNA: TGTGCCAGCAAATCCCCCGGGTCCCGCGAGACCCAGTACTTC. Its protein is CASKSPGSRETQYF. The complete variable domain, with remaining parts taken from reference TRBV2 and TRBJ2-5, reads EPEVTQTPSHQVTQMGQEVILRCVPISNHLYFYWYRQILGQKVEFLVSFYNNEISEKSEIFDDQFSVERPDGSNFTLKIRSTKLEDSAMYFCASKSPGSRETQYFGPGTRLLVL.